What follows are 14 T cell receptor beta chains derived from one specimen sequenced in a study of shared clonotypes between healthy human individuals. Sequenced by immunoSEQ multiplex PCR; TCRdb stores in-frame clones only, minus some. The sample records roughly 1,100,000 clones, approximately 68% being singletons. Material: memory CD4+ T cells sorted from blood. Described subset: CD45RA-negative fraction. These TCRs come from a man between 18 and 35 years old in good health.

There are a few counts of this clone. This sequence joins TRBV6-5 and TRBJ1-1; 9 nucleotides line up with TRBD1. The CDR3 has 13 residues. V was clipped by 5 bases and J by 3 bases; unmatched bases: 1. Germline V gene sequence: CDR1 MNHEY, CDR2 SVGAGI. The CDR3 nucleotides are TGTGCCAGCAGTAGGACAGGGGACACTGAAGCTTTCTTT. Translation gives CASSRTGDTEAFF.

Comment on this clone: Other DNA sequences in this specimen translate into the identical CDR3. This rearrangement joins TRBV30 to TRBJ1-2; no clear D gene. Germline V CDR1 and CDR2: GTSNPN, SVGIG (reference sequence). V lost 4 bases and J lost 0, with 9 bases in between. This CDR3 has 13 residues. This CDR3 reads CAWTADSNYGYTF. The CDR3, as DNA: TGTGCCTGGACGGCAGATTCTAACTATGGCTACACCTTC.

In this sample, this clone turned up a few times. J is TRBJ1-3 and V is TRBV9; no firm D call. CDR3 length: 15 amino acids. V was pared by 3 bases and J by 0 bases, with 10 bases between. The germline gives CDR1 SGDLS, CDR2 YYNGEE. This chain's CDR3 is CASSARVSSGNTIYF. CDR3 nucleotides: TGTGCCAGCAGCGCCCGCGTGAGCTCTGGAAACACCATATATTTT.

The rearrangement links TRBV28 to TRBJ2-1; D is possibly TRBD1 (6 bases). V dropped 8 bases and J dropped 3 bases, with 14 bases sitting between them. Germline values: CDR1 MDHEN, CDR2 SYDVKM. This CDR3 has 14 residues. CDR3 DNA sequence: TGTGCCAGCGGGATGGAACAGGGCTACAATGAGCAGTTCTTC. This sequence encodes CASGMEQGYNEQFF.

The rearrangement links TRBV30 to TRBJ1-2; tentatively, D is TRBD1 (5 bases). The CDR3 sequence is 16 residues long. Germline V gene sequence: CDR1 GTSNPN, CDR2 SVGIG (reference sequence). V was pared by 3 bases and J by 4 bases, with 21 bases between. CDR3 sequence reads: CAWSLLDRRFLYGYTF. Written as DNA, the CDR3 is TGTGCCTGGAGCCTGCTCGACAGACGCTTTCTCTATGGCTACACCTTC.

The CDR3 coding sequence is TGTGCCAGCAGCCAGGGAGTTACTAATGAAAAACTGTTTTTT. Encoded protein: CASSQGVTNEKLFF. The rearrangement uses TRBV6-1 and TRBJ1-4; D perhaps matches TRBD1 (5 bases). V lost 6 bases to trimming and J lost 2 bases, with 10 bases between them. Germline V gives CDR1 MNHNS, CDR2 SASEGT. The CDR3 extends over 14 amino acids.

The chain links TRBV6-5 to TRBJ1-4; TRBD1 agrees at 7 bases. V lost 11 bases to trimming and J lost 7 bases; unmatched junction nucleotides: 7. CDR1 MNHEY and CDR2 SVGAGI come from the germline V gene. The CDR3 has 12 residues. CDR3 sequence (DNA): TGTGCCGCAGGGACAGTTGGTGAAAAACTGTTTTTT. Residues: CAAGTVGEKLFF.

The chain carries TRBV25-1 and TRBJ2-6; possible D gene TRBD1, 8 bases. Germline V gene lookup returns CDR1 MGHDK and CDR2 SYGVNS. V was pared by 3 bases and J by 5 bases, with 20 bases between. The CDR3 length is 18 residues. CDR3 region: CASSDTGGGGTWANVLTF. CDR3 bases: TGTGCCAGCAGTGACACAGGGGGGGGTGGAACCTGGGCCAACGTCCTGACTTTC. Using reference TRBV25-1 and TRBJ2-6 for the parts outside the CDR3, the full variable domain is EADIYQTPRYLVIGTGKKITLECSQTMGHDKMYWYQQDPGMELHLIHYSYGVNSTEKGDLSSESTVSRIRTEHFPLTLESARPSHTSQYLCASSDTGGGGTWANVLTFGAGSRLTVL.

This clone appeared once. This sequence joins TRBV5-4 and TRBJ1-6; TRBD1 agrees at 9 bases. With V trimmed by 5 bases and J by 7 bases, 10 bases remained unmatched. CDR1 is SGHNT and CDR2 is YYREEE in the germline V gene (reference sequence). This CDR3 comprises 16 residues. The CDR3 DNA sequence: TGTGCCAGCAGTTTCGACCACGGGACAGGGAATTCACCCCTCCACTTT. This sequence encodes CASSFDHGTGNSPLHF. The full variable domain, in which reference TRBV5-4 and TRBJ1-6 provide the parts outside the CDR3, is ETGVTQSPTHLIKTRGQQVTLRCSSQSGHNTVSWYQQALGQGPQFIFQYYREEENGRGNFPPRFSGLQFPNYSSELNVNALELDDSALYLCASSFDHGTGNSPLHFGNGTRLTVT.

The CDR3 spells CASSVLPSYNEQFF. CDR3 in DNA: TGTGCCAGCTCCGTCCTGCCGTCCTACAATGAGCAGTTCTTC. The gene calls are TRBV6-1 and TRBJ2-1; D remains unclear. Deletions cut 8 bases from V and 1 base from J, with 12 bases between. Germline lookup yields CDR1 MNHNS and CDR2 SASEGT. The CDR3 is made up of 14 amino acids.

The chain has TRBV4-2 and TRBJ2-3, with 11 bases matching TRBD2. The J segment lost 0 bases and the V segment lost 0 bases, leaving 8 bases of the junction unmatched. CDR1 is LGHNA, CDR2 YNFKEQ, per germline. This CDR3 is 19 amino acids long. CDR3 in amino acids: CASSQEILAGATSTDTQYF. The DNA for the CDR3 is TGTGCCAGCAGCCAAGAAATACTAGCGGGAGCTACTAGCACAGATACGCAGTATTTT.

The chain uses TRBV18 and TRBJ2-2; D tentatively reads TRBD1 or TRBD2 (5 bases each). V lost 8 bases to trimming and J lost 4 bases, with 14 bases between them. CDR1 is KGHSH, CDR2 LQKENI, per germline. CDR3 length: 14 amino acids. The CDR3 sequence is CASAGARSTGELFF. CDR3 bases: TGTGCCAGCGCCGGGGCACGGAGCACCGGGGAGCTGTTTTTT. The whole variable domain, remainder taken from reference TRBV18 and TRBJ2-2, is NAGVMQNPRHLVRRRGQEARLRCSPMKGHSHVYWYRQLPEEGLKFMVYLQKENIIDESGMPKERFSAEFPKEGPSILRIQQVVRGDSAAYFCASAGARSTGELFFGEGSRLTVL.

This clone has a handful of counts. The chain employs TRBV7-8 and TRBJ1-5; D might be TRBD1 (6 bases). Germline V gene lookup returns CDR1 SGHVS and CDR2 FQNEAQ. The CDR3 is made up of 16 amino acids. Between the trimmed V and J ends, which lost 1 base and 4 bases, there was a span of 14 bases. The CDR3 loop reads CASSLEGGAKNQPQHF. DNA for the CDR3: TGTGCCAGCAGCTTAGAGGGGGGGGCGAAGAATCAGCCCCAGCATTTT. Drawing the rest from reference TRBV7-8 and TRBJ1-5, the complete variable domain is GAGVSQSPRYKVAKRGQDVALRCDPISGHVSLFWYQQALGQGPEFLTYFQNEAQLDKSGLPSDRFFAERPEGSVSTLKIQRTQQEDSAVYLCASSLEGGAKNQPQHFGDGTRLSIL.

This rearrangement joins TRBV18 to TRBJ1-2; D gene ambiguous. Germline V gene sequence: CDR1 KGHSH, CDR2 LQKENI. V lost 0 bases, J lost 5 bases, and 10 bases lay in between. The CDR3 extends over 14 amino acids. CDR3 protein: CASSPPDTLYGYTF. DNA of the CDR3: TGTGCCAGCTCACCACCGGATACTTTATATGGCTACACCTTC.